The 22 T cell receptor beta chains in this list originate from one sample, sequenced in a study of blood T cell repertoires in COVID-19. Here immunoSEQ multiplex PCR was the method, and the copy in TCRdb shows in-frame clones only, minus some. This table has hundreds of thousands of clones, around 90% appearing once. The sequencing input was peripheral blood. Receptors originate from a young man with COVID-19, enrolled during active disease.

This chain joins TRBV10-3 and TRBJ2-2; tentatively, D is TRBD1 (5 bases). The V gene's germline CDR1 is ENHRY and CDR2 SYGVKD. V lost 8 bases and J 5 bases, leaving 15 bases between the germline ends. There are 14 residues in the CDR3. The CDR3 nucleotides are TGTGCCATCCAGGATACAGGCAGTACCGGGGAGCTGTTTTTT. Protein sequence: CAIQDTGSTGELFF.

The J gene is TRBJ2-6, the V gene TRBV5-5; 8 bases map to TRBD1. The CDR3 covers 17 residues. Per the germline V gene, CDR1 is SGHKS and CDR2 is YYEKEE (reference sequence). V shed 4 bases and J 0 bases; nucleotides not matched to a gene: 6. The CDR3 bases are TGTGCCAGCAGCACCGGACAGGGCTACTCTGGGGCCAACGTCCTGACTTTC. Its protein product is CASSTGQGYSGANVLTF.

The rearrangement links TRBV24-1 to TRBJ2-1; 9 bases agree with TRBD2. Germline CDR1 KGHDR, CDR2 SFDVKD. Trimming took 9 bases from V and 9 from J; bases not matched to a gene: 8. The CDR3 is 13 amino acids. CDR3 amino acids: CATGAGGISEQFF. The CDR3 DNA reads as TGTGCCACCGGTGCGGGAGGGATTTCTGAGCAGTTCTTC.

The rearrangement joins TRBV7-8 to TRBJ2-1, with 11 positions matching TRBD2. Germline lookup yields CDR1 SGHVS and CDR2 FQNEAQ. The V gene end was trimmed by 5 bases and the J gene end by 6 bases; junction bases not matched to a gene: 12. CDR3 length: 17 amino acids. CDR3 DNA sequence: TGTGCCAGCAGCCGATACACCGGGACTAGCGGTATCAATGAGCAGTTCTTC. It is translated as CASSRYTGTSGINEQFF.

The chain uses TRBV12-5 and TRBJ1-1; D call uncertain. The V gene's germline CDR1 is LGHNT and CDR2 FRNRAP. The CDR3 is 15 residues long. Trimming shortened V by 5 bases and J by 2 bases, and 15 bases separated the two germline ends. In nucleotides, the CDR3 is TGTGCTAGTGGTCTAACACTCGGACTAAACACTGAAGCTTTCTTT. Translated, it gives CASGLTLGLNTEAFF.

The chain combines TRBV5-1 with TRBJ1-6, with 7 bases that match TRBD1. CDR1 and CDR2 (germline): SGHRS, YFSETQ. V was pared by 2 bases and J by 9 bases, with 8 bases of the junction left unmatched. The CDR3 contains 15 residues. The CDR3 loop reads CASSLGRGDGSPLHF. In DNA form, the CDR3 reads TGCGCCAGCAGCTTAGGCAGGGGGGATGGTTCACCCCTCCACTTT.

This rearrangement joins TRBV24-1 to TRBJ1-2, with no clear D. This CDR3 contains 13 residues. Trimming cost V 12 bases and J 1 base, with 14 bases left between them. Germline V gene sequence: CDR1 KGHDR, CDR2 SFDVKD. CDR3 loop: CAVQNGVNYGYTF. Written as DNA, the CDR3 is TGTGCCGTGCAAAACGGGGTTAACTATGGCTACACCTTC.

The chain employs TRBV29-1 and TRBJ1-3; D might be TRBD1 (6 bases). In germline, CDR1 is SQVTM, CDR2 ANQGSEA. CDR3 length: 13 residues. V was shortened by 2 bases and J by 4 bases, with 9 bases between the two germline ends. The CDR3 spells CSVETGSGNTIYF. The CDR3 bases are TGCAGCGTTGAAACAGGGTCCGGAAACACCATATATTTT.

The chain joins TRBV6-5 to TRBJ1-3; the D is unclear. Germline CDR1 MNHEY, CDR2 SVGAGI. The CDR3 covers 15 residues. V lost 6 bases and J lost 3, with 15 bases in between. CDR3 DNA: TGTGCCAGCAGGGCGCCGGGTGAGGATGGAAACACCATATATTTT. This translates into CASRAPGEDGNTIYF.

The rearrangement uses TRBV6-5 and TRBJ1-1; TRBD1 aligns across 8 bases. Germline-derived CDR1 and CDR2 are MNHEY and SVGAGI. The CDR3 spans 15 residues. Losses at the gene ends were 5 bases for V and 1 base for J; bases not matched to a gene: 6. The CDR3 region is CASSRTGPPNTEAFF. DNA for the CDR3: TGTGCCAGCAGTAGGACAGGGCCACCGAACACTGAAGCTTTCTTT.

V usage is TRBV19 and J usage is TRBJ1-1; 9 bases match TRBD1. Germline V CDR1 and CDR2: LNHDA, SQIVND (reference sequence). J gave up 0 bases and V 6 bases, and 2 bases lay outside the gene matches. This CDR3 is built from 14 residues. CDR3 DNA sequence: TGTGCCAGTAGGGACAGGGGTTTGAACACTGAAGCTTTCTTT. It codes for CASRDRGLNTEAFF.

This clone was seen a single time. The chain has TRBV11-2 and TRBJ2-1; 9 nucleotides match TRBD2. Looked up from germline, CDR1 is SGHAT and CDR2 is FQNNGV. V lost 5 bases to trimming and J lost 5 bases; unmatched junction nucleotides: 7. The CDR3 loop spans 15 amino acids. For the CDR3, the DNA is TGTGCCAGCAGCGATACTAGCGGGCCTAACAATGAGCAGTTCTTC. Its translation: CASSDTSGPNNEQFF. Drawing the rest from reference TRBV11-2 and TRBJ2-1, the complete variable domain is EAGVAQSPRYKIIEKRQSVAFWCNPISGHATLYWYQQILGQGPKLLIQFQNNGVVDDSQLPKDRFSAERLKGVDSTLKIQPAKLEDSAVYLCASSDTSGPNNEQFFGPGTRLTVL.

For the CDR3, the DNA is TGCGCCAGCAGCCGGGATAGCGGGGGGGCCAAGACCCAGTACTTC. Protein: CASSRDSGGAKTQYF. V usage is TRBV4-1 and J usage is TRBJ2-5, with 11 bases aligning to TRBD2. Germline V lookup: CDR1 MGHRA, CDR2 YSYEKL. This CDR3 is 15 amino acids long. J gave up 6 bases and V 4 bases, and 7 bases lay outside the gene matches.

V gene TRBV3-1 (or the pseudogene TRBV3-2) combines with J gene TRBJ1-2, with 7 bases identical to TRBD1. The CDR3 covers 15 residues. Germline CDR1 is LGHDT and CDR2 is YNNKEL (reference sequence). V lost 1 base and J lost 4; bases outside the gene matches: 6. The CDR3 DNA reads TGTGCCAGCAGCCAAGGGTACAGGGGCGGCTATGGCTACACCTTC. It yields the protein CASSQGYRGGYGYTF.

The chain couples TRBV19 to TRBJ2-3; tentatively, D is TRBD1 (6 bases). V was shortened by 6 bases and J by 6 bases, with 13 bases between the two germline ends. Looked up from germline, CDR1 is LNHDA and CDR2 is SQIVND (reference sequence). CDR3 length: 13 amino acids. CDR3 DNA: TGTGCCAGTAGGGACAGACAGGTCGATACGCAGTATTTT. Residues: CASRDRQVDTQYF.

This chain joins TRBV3-1 (or the pseudogene TRBV3-2) and TRBJ1-2; 8 nucleotides agree with TRBD1. The germline CDR1 and CDR2 sequences are LGHDT and YNNKEL (reference sequence). J lost 7 bases, V lost 2 bases, and 9 bases had no gene match. The CDR3 has 15 amino acids. CDR3 DNA sequence: TGTGCCAGCAGCCAATTGGGCAGGGGGCAGATTGGCTACACCTTC. Translated: CASSQLGRGQIGYTF.

The chain employs TRBV14 and TRBJ2-7; 9 bases align to TRBD1. Germline CDR1 is SGHDN and CDR2 is FVKESK. After removal of 2 bases from V and 5 bases from J, the junction contained 13 bases not matched to a gene. There are 17 residues in the CDR3. Written as DNA, the CDR3 is TGTGCCAGCAGCCAATGGTGGGCAGGACAGGGGTCTAACGAGCAGTACTTC. The encoded protein is CASSQWWAGQGSNEQYF.

The chain combines TRBV12-5 with TRBJ2-5; no reliable D call. CDR3 length: 14 residues. V lost 4 bases to trimming and J lost 4 bases, with 13 bases between them. CDR1 is LGHNT and CDR2 is FRNRAP in the germline V gene. The CDR3 region is CASGSSRVIETQYF. CDR3 DNA: TGTGCTAGTGGTTCCTCTAGAGTAATAGAGACCCAGTACTTC.

The genes are TRBV2 and TRBJ2-7; D is perhaps TRBD2 (6 bases). Trimming took off 6 bases at V and 4 bases at J, with 13 bases between the two ends. Germline V gene sequence: CDR1 SNHLY, CDR2 FYNNEI. This CDR3 contains 13 residues. Here the CDR3 reads CASSTSAGYEQYF. Written as DNA, the CDR3 is TGTGCCAGCAGCACCTCGGCGGGGTACGAGCAGTACTTC.

This rearrangement joins TRBV7-3 to TRBJ2-1; 7 positions match TRBD2. V lost 5 bases, J lost 5 bases, and 9 bases stayed unmatched. This CDR3 is 15 amino acids long. CDR1 is SGHTA and CDR2 is FQGTGA in the germline V gene. Here the CDR3 DNA reads TGTGCCAGCAGCCTATTGGGGCTAGCGGACAATGAGCAGTTCTTC. It is translated as CASSLLGLADNEQFF.

This chain's CDR3 is CSVGDNSGGAYEQYF. The DNA of the CDR3 is TGCAGCGTTGGGGATAATAGCGGGGGAGCCTACGAGCAGTACTTC. This sequence joins TRBV29-1 and TRBJ2-7, with 9 bases aligning to TRBD2. This CDR3 has 15 amino acids. Per germline, CDR1 SQVTM and CDR2 ANQGSEA. Trimming took 4 bases from V and 2 from J; bases not matched to a gene: 9.

CDR3 nucleotide sequence: TGTGCCAGCAGCCGAAACAGGGCGCAAGAGGGCTACACCTTC. This encodes CASSRNRAQEGYTF. The chain couples TRBV6-5 to TRBJ1-2, with a tentative D call TRBD1 (6 bases). From germline, CDR1 is MNHEY and CDR2 SVGAGI. Trimming left V 6 bases short and J 8 bases short, with 19 bases between. The CDR3 sequence is 14 residues long.